What follows is one TCR beta chain and its context. The data were taken from a study of blood T cell repertoires in COVID-19. Study overall: Samples taken during acute and convalescent COVID-19 were collected in the United States, Italy and Spain. PBMCs, B-cell-depleted T cells, or T cells were the source of the cDNA or gDNA that made up the material.

Trimming removed 0 bases from V and 3 bases from J, with 12 bases in between. CDR1 is LGHNA, CDR2 YNFKEQ, per germline. The CDR3 has 16 amino acids. Source study methods: Estimation of nucleated cell counts relied on the amplification of reference gene primers. Here immunoSEQ multiplex PCR was the method, and the copy in TCRdb shows in-frame clones only, minus some. V, J and clone size derive from that table, while D and trimming were established from the DNA sequence. The profile covers tens of thousands of clones, with 80% to 90% appearing a single time and 2% to 2.5% taken by the ten largest. Specimen: peripheral blood. The source of this sequence is a human donor in a cohort sampled during active COVID-19. The chain recombines TRBV4-2 with TRBJ1-3; perhaps TRBD1 as D (5 bases). The CDR3 bases are TGTGCCAGCAGCCAAGAAGACAACAGGAGTGGAAACACCATATATTTT. It specifies CASSQEDNRSGNTIYF.